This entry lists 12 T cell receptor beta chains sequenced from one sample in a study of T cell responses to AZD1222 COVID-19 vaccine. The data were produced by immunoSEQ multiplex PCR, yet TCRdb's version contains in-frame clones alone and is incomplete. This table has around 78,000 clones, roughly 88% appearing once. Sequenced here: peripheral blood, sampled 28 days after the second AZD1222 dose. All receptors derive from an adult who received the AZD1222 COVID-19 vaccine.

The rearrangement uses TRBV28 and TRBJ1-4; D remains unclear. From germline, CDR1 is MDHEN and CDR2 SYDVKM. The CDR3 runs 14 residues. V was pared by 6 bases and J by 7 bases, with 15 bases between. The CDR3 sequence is CASSTIPLGEKLFF. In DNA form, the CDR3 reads TGTGCCAGCAGCACGATACCGCTCGGTGAAAAACTGTTTTTT.

The CDR3 region has the DNA TGTGCCAGCAGTCCCTCATTCGGGCTCCTAACTGAAGCTTTCTTT. It specifies CASSPSFGLLTEAFF. The V call is TRBV3-1 (or the pseudogene TRBV3-2), the J call TRBJ1-1, with D unclear. Deletions cut 6 bases from V and 5 bases from J, with 19 bases between. Germline CDR1 LGHDT, CDR2 YNNKEL (reference sequence). The CDR3 is 15 amino acids.

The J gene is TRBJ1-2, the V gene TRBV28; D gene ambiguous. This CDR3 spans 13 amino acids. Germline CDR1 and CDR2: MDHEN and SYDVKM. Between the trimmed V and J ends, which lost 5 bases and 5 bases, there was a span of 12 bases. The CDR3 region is CASSDDTTYGYTF. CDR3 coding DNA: TGTGCCAGCAGTGACGACACCACGTATGGCTACACCTTC.

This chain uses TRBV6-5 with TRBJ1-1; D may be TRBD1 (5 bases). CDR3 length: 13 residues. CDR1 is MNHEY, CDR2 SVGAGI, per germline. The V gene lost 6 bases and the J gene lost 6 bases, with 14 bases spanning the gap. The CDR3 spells CASSPRRGAEAFF. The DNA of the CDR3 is TGTGCCAGCAGCCCCCGGAGGGGAGCTGAAGCTTTCTTT.

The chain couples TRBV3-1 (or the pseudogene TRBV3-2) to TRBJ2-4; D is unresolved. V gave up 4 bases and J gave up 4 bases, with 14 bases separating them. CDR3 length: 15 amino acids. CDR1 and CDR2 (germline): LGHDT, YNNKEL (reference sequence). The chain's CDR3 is CASSLRRSAKNIQYF. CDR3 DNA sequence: TGTGCCAGCAGCCTGAGGCGCAGCGCAAAAAACATTCAGTACTTC.

CDR3 nucleotides: TGTGCCAGTAGTATGCGAGAGACCCAGTACTTC. Its protein product is CASSMRETQYF. The chain uses TRBV19 and TRBJ2-5, with D uncertain. Germline CDR1 and CDR2: LNHDA and SQIVND (reference sequence). This CDR3 is built from 11 residues. Trimming removed 3 bases at V and 4 bases at J, with 3 bases between.

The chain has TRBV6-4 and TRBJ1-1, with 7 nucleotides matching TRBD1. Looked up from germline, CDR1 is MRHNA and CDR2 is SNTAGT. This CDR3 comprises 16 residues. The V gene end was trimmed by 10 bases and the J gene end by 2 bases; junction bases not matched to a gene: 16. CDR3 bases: TGTGCCACCACATGGGACAGCACCGGGGTAAACACTGAAGCTTTCTTT. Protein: CATTWDSTGVNTEAFF.

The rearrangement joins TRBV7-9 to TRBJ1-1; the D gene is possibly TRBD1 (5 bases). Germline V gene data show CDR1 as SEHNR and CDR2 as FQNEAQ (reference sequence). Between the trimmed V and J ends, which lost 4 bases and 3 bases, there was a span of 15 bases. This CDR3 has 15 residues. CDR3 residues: CASSWGTSGDTEAFF. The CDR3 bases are TGTGCCAGCAGCTGGGGGACCTCCGGGGACACTGAAGCTTTCTTT. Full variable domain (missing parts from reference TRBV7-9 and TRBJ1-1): DTGVSQNPRHKITKRGQNVTFRCDPISEHNRLYWYRQTLGQGPEFLTYFQNEAQLEKSRLLSDRFSAERPKGSFSTLEIQRTEQGDSAMYLCASSWGTSGDTEAFFGQGTRLTVV.

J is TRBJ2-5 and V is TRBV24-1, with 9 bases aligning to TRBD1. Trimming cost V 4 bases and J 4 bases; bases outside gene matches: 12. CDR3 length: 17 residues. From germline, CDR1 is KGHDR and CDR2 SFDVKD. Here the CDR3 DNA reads TGTGCCACCAGTGAATCGTCCCGGGACAGGGCTGGAGAGACCCAGTACTTC. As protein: CATSESSRDRAGETQYF.

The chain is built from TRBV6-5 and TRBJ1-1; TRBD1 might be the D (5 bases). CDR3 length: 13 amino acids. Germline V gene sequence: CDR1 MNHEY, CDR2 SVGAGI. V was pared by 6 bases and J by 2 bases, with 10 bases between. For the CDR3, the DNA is TGTGCCAGCAGCGAGAGGGGCAACACTGAAGCTTTCTTT. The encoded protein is CASSERGNTEAFF.

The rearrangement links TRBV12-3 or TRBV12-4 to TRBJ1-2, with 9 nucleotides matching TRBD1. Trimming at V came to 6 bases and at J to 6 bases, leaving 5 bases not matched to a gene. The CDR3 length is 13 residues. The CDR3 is CASSRTGGDGYTF. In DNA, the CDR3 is TGTGCCAGCAGCCGCACAGGGGGCGATGGCTACACCTTC.

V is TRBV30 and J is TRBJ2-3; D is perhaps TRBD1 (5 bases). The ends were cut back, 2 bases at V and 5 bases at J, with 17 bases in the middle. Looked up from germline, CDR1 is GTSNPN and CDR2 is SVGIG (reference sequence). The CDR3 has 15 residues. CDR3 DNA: TGTGCCTGGAGTCGCGACAGTTCCATAGGAGATACGCAGTATTTT. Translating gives CAWSRDSSIGDTQYF.